One sample yielded the 16 T cell receptor beta chains listed below, sequenced in a study of shared clonotypes between healthy human individuals (TCRdb year 2020). Library method: the immunoSEQ multiplex PCR assay. TCRdb took over this immuneACCESS table, retaining in-frame rearrangements with V and J assigned. Such tables are incomplete; in checked studies, under half of the missing clones stem from an unresolved V gene, and the remainder is unexplained. For this sample there are 2 million to 2.5 million clones; about nine tenths appear just once. The ten largest clones capture 0.37% of the sample. The sequenced sample was naive CD4+ T cells from PBMCs. This specimen's cell subset or site label, per the study, means: CD45RA+ positively selected. The receptors here all came from a man aged 18 to 30 in good health. Some clones in this sample may be carry-over from other donors' samples.

Only one count was recorded for this clone. The chain joins TRBV6-5 to TRBJ2-5; D may correspond to TRBD1 or TRBD2 (8 bases each). Trimming took off 0 bases at V and 13 bases at J, with 18 bases between the two ends. CDR3 size: 14 residues. Germline CDR1 reads MNHEY; CDR2 reads SVGAGI. Here the CDR3 reads CASSYSMTGAGGYF. Written as DNA, the CDR3 is TGTGCCAGCAGTTACTCGATGACAGGGGCGGGAGGGTACTTC.

The V and J genes are TRBV7-9 and TRBJ1-1; D not certain. V was trimmed by 5 bases and J by 1 base, leaving 11 bases between them. The CDR3 extends over 14 amino acids. Germline V gives CDR1 SEHNR, CDR2 FQNEAQ (reference sequence). Here the CDR3 DNA reads TGTGCCAGCAGCCTGTTCGCAGGGAACACTGAAGCTTTCTTT. Its protein product is CASSLFAGNTEAFF.

This clone was counted between two and nine times. The genes are TRBV19 and TRBJ1-2; a possible D gene is TRBD1 (5 bases). V was trimmed by 1 base and J by 10 bases, leaving 10 bases between them. The CDR3 extends over 12 amino acids. CDR1 is LNHDA and CDR2 is SQIVND in the germline V gene (reference sequence). Here the CDR3 reads CASSIVAGNYTF. The CDR3 nucleotides read TGTGCCAGTAGTATAGTCGCAGGGAACTACACCTTC.

This chain joins TRBV15 and TRBJ2-7; D is uncertain. There are 15 residues in the CDR3. Trimming took 1 base from V and 0 from J, leaving 10 bases between them. Per the germline V gene, CDR1 is LNHNV and CDR2 is YYDKDF (reference sequence). The CDR3 sequence: CATSRVDTYSYEQYF. CDR3 DNA sequence: TGTGCCACCAGCAGAGTCGACACCTACTCCTACGAGCAGTACTTC.

With respect to this clone: At the DNA level, this CDR3 is encoded by other sequences in the same sample as well. The chain links TRBV28 to TRBJ1-2, with D possibly TRBD1 on 6 matching bases. The CDR3 length is 12 residues. Germline loops: CDR1 MDHEN, CDR2 SYDVKM. Trimming removed 6 bases from V and 3 bases from J, with 8 bases in between. The CDR3 sequence: CASRGQYYGYTF. For the CDR3, the DNA is TGTGCCAGCAGAGGACAGTACTATGGCTACACCTTC.

The chain joins TRBV18 to TRBJ2-1; possible D gene TRBD1, 6 bases. V lost 4 bases to trimming and J lost 2 bases, with 15 bases between them. This CDR3 contains 16 residues. Looked up from germline, CDR1 is KGHSH and CDR2 is LQKENI. The CDR3 DNA is TGTGCCAGCTCACGACGCGAGACAGGAACCTACAATGAGCAGTTCTTC. Residues: CASSRRETGTYNEQFF.

The V call is TRBV2, the J call TRBJ2-2; D is unclear. This CDR3 comprises 16 residues. Per the germline V gene, CDR1 is SNHLY and CDR2 is FYNNEI. V lost 6 bases and J 0 bases, leaving 14 bases between the germline ends. This chain's CDR3 is CASRGELLTNTGELFF. CDR3 DNA: TGTGCCAGCAGAGGAGAACTACTGACGAACACCGGGGAGCTGTTTTTT.

The V gene is TRBV7-9, the J gene TRBJ2-7; D remains ambiguous. From germline, CDR1 is SEHNR and CDR2 FQNEAQ (reference sequence). V gave up 4 bases and J gave up 5 bases, with 15 bases separating them. The CDR3 loop spans 14 amino acids. This CDR3 reads CASSYPPVLHEQYF. The CDR3 nucleotides read TGTGCCAGCAGCTATCCCCCAGTTCTCCACGAGCAGTACTTC.

Here the CDR3 reads CASRPWDSSGQPQHF. The CDR3 DNA sequence: TGTGCCAGTAGACCGTGGGACAGCTCGGGTCAGCCCCAGCATTTT. The genes are TRBV19 and TRBJ1-5; TRBD1 agrees at 7 bases. The length of the CDR3 is 15 residues. After removal of 6 bases from V and 6 bases from J, the junction contained 11 bases not matched to a gene. The germline V gene encodes CDR1 LNHDA and CDR2 SQIVND (reference sequence). Together with reference TRBV19 and TRBJ1-5, the CDR3 gives the full variable domain: DGGITQSPKYLFRKEGQNVTLSCEQNLNHDAMYWYRQDPGQGLRLIYYSQIVNDFQKGDIAEGYSVSREKKESFPLTVTSAQKNPTAFYLCASRPWDSSGQPQHFGDGTRLSIL.

The chain recombines TRBV5-8 with TRBJ2-3, with 13 nucleotides matching TRBD2. Germline CDR1 is SGHTS and CDR2 is YDEGEE. The CDR3 contains 17 residues. Unmatched junction bases numbered 7, after V lost 1 base and J lost 5 bases. The CDR3 bases are TGTGCCAGCAGCTTGTATGGACTAGCGGGAGTTGTAGATACGCAGTATTTT. Its translation is CASSLYGLAGVVDTQYF.

This chain connects TRBV28 to TRBJ2-5; D remains ambiguous. V was clipped by 7 bases and J by 0 bases, with 15 bases between them. The CDR3 loop spans 15 amino acids. Germline CDR1 is MDHEN and CDR2 is SYDVKM. CDR3 residues: CASNPRPTYQETQYF. CDR3 sequence (DNA): TGTGCCAGCAACCCCAGGCCGACGTACCAAGAGACCCAGTACTTC.

This chain joins TRBV15 and TRBJ2-3, with 9 bases that match TRBD2. The V segment lost 6 bases and the J segment 3 bases; nucleotides outside the gene matches: 10. Germline-derived CDR1 and CDR2 are LNHNV and YYDKDF (reference sequence). The CDR3 totals 16 residues. CDR3: CATRGGREGGTDTQYF. The CDR3 region has the DNA TGTGCCACCAGGGGTGGGCGGGAGGGGGGGACAGATACGCAGTATTTT.

For the CDR3, the DNA is TGTGCCTGGAGTCGGTACGGGAACACTGAAGCTTTCTTT. The encoded protein is CAWSRYGNTEAFF. The chain carries TRBV30 and TRBJ1-1; D not certain. Germline lookup yields CDR1 GTSNPN and CDR2 SVGIG (reference sequence). The CDR3 loop spans 13 amino acids. Trimming pared 2 bases from V and 1 base from J, leaving 8 bases between. The whole variable domain, filled in from reference TRBV30 and TRBJ1-1, reads SQTIHQWPATLVQPVGSPLSLECTVEGTSNPNLYWYRQAAGRGLQLLFYSVGIGQISSEVPQNLSASRPQDRQFILSSKKLLLSDSGFYLCAWSRYGNTEAFFGQGTRLTVV.

The chain links TRBV28 to TRBJ1-1; possibly TRBD1 for D (5 bases). In germline, CDR1 is MDHEN, CDR2 SYDVKM. V dropped 6 bases and J dropped 1 base, with 15 bases sitting between them. The length of the CDR3 is 15 residues. The CDR3 loop is CASSKRDGTNTEAFF. CDR3 nucleotides: TGTGCCAGCAGCAAGAGGGACGGAACGAACACTGAAGCTTTCTTT.

This clone has a single count. This chain links TRBV5-5 with TRBJ2-2; weak D call: TRBD1 (5 bases). The CDR3 length is 14 residues. V lost 2 bases, J lost 1 base, and 6 bases lay in between. The germline V gene encodes CDR1 SGHKS and CDR2 YYEKEE (reference sequence). In nucleotides, the CDR3 is TGTGCCAGCAGCTTAAGGGGGAACACCGGGGAGCTGTTTTTT. It is translated as CASSLRGNTGELFF.

The chain combines TRBV7-2 with TRBJ2-2; D is unclear. V dropped 4 bases and J dropped 5 bases, with 11 bases sitting between them. This CDR3 is built from 14 residues. Germline CDR1 SGHTA, CDR2 FQGNSA. The CDR3: CASSSVGPTGELFF. For the CDR3, the DNA is TGTGCCAGCAGCTCTGTGGGCCCAACCGGGGAGCTGTTTTTT.